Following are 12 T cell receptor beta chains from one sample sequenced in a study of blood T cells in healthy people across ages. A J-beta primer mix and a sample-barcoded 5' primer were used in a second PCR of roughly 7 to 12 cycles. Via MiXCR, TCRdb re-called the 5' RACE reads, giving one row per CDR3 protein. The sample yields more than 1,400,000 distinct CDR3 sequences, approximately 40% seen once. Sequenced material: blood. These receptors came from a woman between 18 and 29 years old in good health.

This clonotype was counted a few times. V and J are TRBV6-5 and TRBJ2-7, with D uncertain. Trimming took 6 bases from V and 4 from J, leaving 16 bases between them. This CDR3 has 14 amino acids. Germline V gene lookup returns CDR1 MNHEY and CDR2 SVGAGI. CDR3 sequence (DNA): TGTGCCAGCAGAACCATTGCACCCTTTTACGAGCAGTACTTC. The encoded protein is CASRTIAPFYEQYF.

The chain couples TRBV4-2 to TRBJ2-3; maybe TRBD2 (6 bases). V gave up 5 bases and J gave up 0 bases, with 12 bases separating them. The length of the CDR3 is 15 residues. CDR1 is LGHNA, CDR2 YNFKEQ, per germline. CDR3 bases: TGTGCCAGCAGCGGAGGGTGGGAAAGCACAGATACGCAGTATTTT. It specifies CASSGGWESTDTQYF.

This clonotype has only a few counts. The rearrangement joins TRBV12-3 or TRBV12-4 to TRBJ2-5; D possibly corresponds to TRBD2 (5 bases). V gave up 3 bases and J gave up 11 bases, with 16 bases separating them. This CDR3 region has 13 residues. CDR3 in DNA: TGTGCCAGCAGTTTCCCTAGCCGGAATGAGCAGTACTTC. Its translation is CASSFPSRNEQYF.

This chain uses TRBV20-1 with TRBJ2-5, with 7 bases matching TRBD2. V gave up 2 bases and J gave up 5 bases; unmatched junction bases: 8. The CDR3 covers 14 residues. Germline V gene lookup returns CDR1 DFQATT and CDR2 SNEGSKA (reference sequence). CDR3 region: CSARKGGSRETQYF. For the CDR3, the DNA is TGCAGTGCTAGAAAGGGAGGGAGCAGGGAGACCCAGTACTTC.

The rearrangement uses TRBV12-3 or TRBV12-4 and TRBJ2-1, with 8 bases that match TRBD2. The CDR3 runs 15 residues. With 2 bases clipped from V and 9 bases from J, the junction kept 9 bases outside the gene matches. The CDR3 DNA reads TGTGCCAGCAGTTTAAGCCAGCGGGAGCTAGGTGAGCAGTTCTTC. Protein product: CASSLSQRELGEQFF.

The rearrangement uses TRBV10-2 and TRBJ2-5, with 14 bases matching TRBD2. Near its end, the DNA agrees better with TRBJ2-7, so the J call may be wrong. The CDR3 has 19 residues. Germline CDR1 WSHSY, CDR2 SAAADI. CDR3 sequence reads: CASSESPGLAGGVAYEQYF. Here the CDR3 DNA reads TGCGCCAGCAGTGAGTCCCCCGGACTAGCGGGAGGTGTCGCCTACGAGCAGTACTTC.

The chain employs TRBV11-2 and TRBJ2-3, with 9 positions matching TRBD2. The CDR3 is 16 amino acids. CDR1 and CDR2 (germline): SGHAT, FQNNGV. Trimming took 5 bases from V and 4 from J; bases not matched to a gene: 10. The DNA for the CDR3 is TGTGCCAGCAGCGCCCGCGGAGCGGGGGGTGCAGATACGCAGTATTTT. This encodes CASSARGAGGADTQYF.

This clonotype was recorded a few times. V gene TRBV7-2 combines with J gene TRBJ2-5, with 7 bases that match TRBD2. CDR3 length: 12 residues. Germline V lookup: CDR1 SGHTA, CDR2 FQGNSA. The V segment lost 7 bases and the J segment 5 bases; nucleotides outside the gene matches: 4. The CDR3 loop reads CASIKAGETQYF. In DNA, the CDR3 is TGTGCCAGCATCAAAGCGGGGGAGACCCAGTACTTC.

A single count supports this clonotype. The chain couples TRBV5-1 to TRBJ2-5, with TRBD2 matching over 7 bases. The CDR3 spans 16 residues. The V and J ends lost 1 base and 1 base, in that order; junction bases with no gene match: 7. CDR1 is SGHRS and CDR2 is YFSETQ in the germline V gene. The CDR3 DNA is TGCGCCAGCAGCTTGAAGCGGGGTGGGGTCCAAGAGACCCAGTACTTC. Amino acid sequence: CASSLKRGGVQETQYF.

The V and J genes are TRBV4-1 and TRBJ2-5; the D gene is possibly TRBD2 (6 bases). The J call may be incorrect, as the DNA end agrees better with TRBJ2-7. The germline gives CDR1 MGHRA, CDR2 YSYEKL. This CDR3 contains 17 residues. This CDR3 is CASSQERWGEPLHEQYF. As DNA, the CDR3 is TGCGCCAGCAGCCAAGAGAGGTGGGGGGAACCCCTCCACGAGCAGTACTTC.

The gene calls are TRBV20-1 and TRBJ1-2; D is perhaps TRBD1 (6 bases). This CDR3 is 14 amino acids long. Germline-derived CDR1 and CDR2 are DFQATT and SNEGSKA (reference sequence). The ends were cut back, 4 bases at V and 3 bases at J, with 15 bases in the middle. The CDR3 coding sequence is TGCAGTGCTATCATTGTAAGGGGGGACTATGGCTACACCTTC. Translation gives CSAIIVRGDYGYTF.

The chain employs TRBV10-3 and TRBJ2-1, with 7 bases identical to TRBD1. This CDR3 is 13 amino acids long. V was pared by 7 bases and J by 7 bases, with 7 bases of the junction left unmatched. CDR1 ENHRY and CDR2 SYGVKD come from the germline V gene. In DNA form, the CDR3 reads TGTGCCATCACCAGACAGGGATCGAATGAGCAGTTCTTC. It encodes CAITRQGSNEQFF.